These 21 T cell receptor beta chains came from one sample sequenced in a study of blood T cell repertoires in COVID-19. Generated by immunoSEQ multiplex PCR, the TCRdb table keeps only in-frame clones and is missing some. The table includes 120,000 to 150,000 clones, approximately 84% detected once. Sequenced input: PBMCs or T cells enriched from blood (not recorded which). The receptors originated from a woman aged 45-65 years with acute COVID-19.

This sequence joins TRBV4-2 and TRBJ1-5, with D possibly matching TRBD1 (6 bases). The CDR3 is 13 residues long. Germline V CDR1 and CDR2: LGHNA, YNFKEQ. Trimming removed 3 bases from V and 7 bases from J, with 10 bases in between. The CDR3 region is CASSQEGGQPQHF. CDR3 in DNA: TGTGCCAGCAGCCAGGAGGGGGGGCAGCCCCAGCATTTT.

A few counts support this clone. This chain uses TRBV27 with TRBJ2-7, with a possible D match to TRBD2 (7 bases). Germline CDR1 and CDR2: MNHEY and SMNVEV (reference sequence). The germline V and J ends were trimmed by 5 bases and 9 bases, with 23 bases remaining between them. This CDR3 contains 15 residues. CDR3 residues: CASSGGALGASGQYF. The CDR3 DNA follows: TGTGCCAGCAGTGGGGGGGCACTAGGGGCTTCAGGGCAGTACTTC.

This clone was picked up one time. V usage is TRBV19 and J usage is TRBJ2-2, with D uncertain. Germline values: CDR1 LNHDA, CDR2 SQIVND (reference sequence). CDR3 length equals 16 residues. V lost 8 bases and J lost 0, with 16 bases in between. DNA of the CDR3: TGTGCCAGTCGAGATAGAGCCGTTACGAACACCGGGGAGCTGTTTTTT. Amino acid sequence: CASRDRAVTNTGELFF.

In DNA, the CDR3 is TGTGCCAGCAGTCGACAGGCTGTGGAGACCCAGTACTTC. It yields the protein CASSRQAVETQYF. The chain uses TRBV2 and TRBJ2-5, with a weak D call TRBD1 (6 bases). This CDR3 comprises 13 residues. V was cut by 5 bases and J by 5 bases, with 12 bases left in between. The germline CDR1 and CDR2 sequences are SNHLY and FYNNEI.

This chain uses TRBV6-5 with TRBJ1-3, with TRBD1 matching 7 bases. Trimming cost V 6 bases and J 4 bases; bases outside gene matches: 6. The CDR3 loop spans 14 amino acids. Per germline, CDR1 MNHEY and CDR2 SVGAGI. The chain's CDR3 is CASRPRTGGNTIYF. DNA for the CDR3: TGTGCCAGCAGGCCTAGGACAGGCGGAAACACCATATATTTT.

The CDR3 spells CASSQDLAGEVETQYF. As DNA, the CDR3 is TGCGCCAGCAGCCAAGATCTGGCGGGAGAGGTGGAGACCCAGTACTTC. The gene calls are TRBV4-3 and TRBJ2-5; 7 bases align to TRBD2. With 0 bases clipped from V and 5 bases from J, the junction kept 9 bases outside the gene matches. Germline V gives CDR1 LGHNA, CDR2 YSLEER. The CDR3 runs 16 residues.

The gene calls are TRBV7-2 and TRBJ2-2, with D perhaps matching TRBD1 (5 bases). The CDR3 sequence is 15 residues long. V was pared by 1 base and J by 6 bases, with 12 bases between. Germline values: CDR1 SGHTA, CDR2 FQGNSA. DNA for the CDR3: TGTGCCAGCAGCTTAGAAGGGGCTTTGGCCGGGGAGCTGTTTTTT. Translation: CASSLEGALAGELFF.

This chain links TRBV3-1 (or the pseudogene TRBV3-2) with TRBJ2-1; D may be TRBD2 (6 bases). V was clipped by 8 bases and J by 0 bases, with 11 bases between them. CDR1 and CDR2 (germline): LGHDT, YNNKEL (reference sequence). This CDR3 comprises 14 residues. In DNA form, the CDR3 reads TGTGCCAGCGGCCCCGGGAGCTCCTACAATGAGCAGTTCTTC. Translating it yields CASGPGSSYNEQFF.

This chain uses TRBV7-3 with TRBJ2-1, with D unclear. Trimming shortened V by 5 bases and J by 0 bases, and 11 bases separated the two germline ends. Germline loops: CDR1 SGHTA, CDR2 FQGTGA. The CDR3 totals 15 residues. CDR3 region: CASSPSPSSYNEQFF. CDR3 coding DNA: TGTGCCAGCAGCCCTTCCCCGAGCTCCTACAATGAGCAGTTCTTC.

As concerns this clone: A junction boundary mismatches the germline segment, possibly from a read error. The V gene is TRBV4-1, the J gene TRBJ1-2; D possibly corresponds to TRBD1 (5 bases). Germline V gives CDR1 MGHRA, CDR2 YSYEKL. There are 11 residues in the CDR3. The CDR3 nucleotides are TGCGCCAGCAGCCAAGAGGGGACTCCGTTCTTC. This encodes CASSQEGTPFF.

This chain uses TRBV3-1 (or the pseudogene TRBV3-2) with TRBJ2-5; 7 bases fit TRBD2. The V gene's germline CDR1 is LGHDT and CDR2 YNNKEL (reference sequence). The CDR3 covers 16 residues. V was pared by 6 bases and J by 2 bases, with 12 bases of the junction left unmatched. The CDR3, as DNA: TGTGCCAGCAGTCAGAGAGGGGCTAGCGGACAAGAGACCCAGTACTTC. Translated, it gives CASSQRGASGQETQYF.

The chain carries TRBV4-3 and TRBJ2-1; 8 bases are shared with TRBD2. V lost 4 bases to trimming and J lost 2 bases; unmatched junction nucleotides: 4. Per the germline V gene, CDR1 is LGHNA and CDR2 is YSLEER. The CDR3 is 15 amino acids. The CDR3 here is CASSPLAVAYNEQFF. The DNA of the CDR3 is TGCGCCAGCAGCCCACTAGCGGTTGCCTACAATGAGCAGTTCTTC.

The chain recombines TRBV7-2 with TRBJ2-3; TRBD2 matches 9 bases. The ends lost 2 bases at V and 1 base at J; junction bases unmatched: 7. Germline lookup yields CDR1 SGHTA and CDR2 FQGNSA. CDR3 length: 17 amino acids. The CDR3 region has the DNA TGTGCCAGCAGCTTACAAGGGGCGGGAGGGGGCACAGATACGCAGTATTTT. Translated, it gives CASSLQGAGGGTDTQYF.

Only one count was recorded for this clone. The V and J genes are TRBV12-3 or TRBV12-4 and TRBJ1-2; 8 nucleotides align to TRBD1. The junction had 5 bases not matched to a gene; V was cut back by 0 bases and J by 11 bases. There are 13 residues in the CDR3. CDR3 loop: CASSLAGRGLYTF. The DNA of the CDR3 is TGTGCCAGCAGTTTAGCCGGCAGGGGGCTTTACACCTTC.

This clone was counted only a few times. The chain couples TRBV19 to TRBJ2-3; D not resolved. V lost 5 bases to trimming and J lost 6 bases, with 15 bases between them. CDR1 and CDR2 (germline): LNHDA, SQIVND (reference sequence). There are 14 residues in the CDR3. The CDR3 coding sequence is TGTGCCAGTAGTCCATCCGGGTGGATGGATACGCAGTATTTT. Translation: CASSPSGWMDTQYF.

The rearrangement uses TRBV11-2 and TRBJ2-3, with D unresolved. V lost 2 bases, J lost 5 bases, and 11 bases lay in between. The CDR3 spans 14 residues. In germline, CDR1 is SGHAT, CDR2 FQNNGV. The CDR3 coding sequence is TGTGCCAGCAGCTTACGACTGGCGTTAGATACGCAGTATTTT. This gives the protein CASSLRLALDTQYF.

This clone appeared a single time. This chain links TRBV11-2 with TRBJ1-6; TRBD1 is a possible D gene (5 bases). The CDR3 contains 15 residues. CDR1 and CDR2 from the germline V gene are SGHAT and FQNNGV. Trimming pared 1 base from V and 8 bases from J, leaving 12 bases between. CDR3 nucleotide sequence: TGTGCCAGCAGCTTAGGCGGGGGGTCTCATTCACCCCTCCACTTT. It specifies CASSLGGGSHSPLHF.

The gene calls are TRBV20-1 and TRBJ2-1, with 7 positions matching TRBD2. V dropped 3 bases and J dropped 3; count of bases not matched to a gene: 5. CDR3 length equals 14 residues. Germline-derived CDR1 and CDR2 are DFQATT and SNEGSKA (reference sequence). For the CDR3, the DNA is TGCAGTGCTAGTACCCTAGCGGACTACAATGAGCAGTTCTTC. It yields the protein CSASTLADYNEQFF.

The rearrangement links TRBV19 to TRBJ1-2, with D uncertain. CDR3 length: 16 residues. The germline V gene has CDR1 LNHDA and CDR2 SQIVND (reference sequence). The ends were cut back, 7 bases at V and 4 bases at J, with 22 bases in the middle. CDR3 coding DNA: TGTGCCAGTACCTCGACTAAGGGTAGCGCCGGCTATGGCTACACCTTC. It yields the protein CASTSTKGSAGYGYTF.

The chain joins TRBV24-1 to TRBJ1-2; D possibly corresponds to TRBD1 (5 bases). Trimming took off 5 bases at V and 0 bases at J, with 9 bases between the two ends. CDR3 length equals 14 residues. Germline loops: CDR1 KGHDR, CDR2 SFDVKD. This CDR3 is CATSGTGANYGYTF. For the CDR3, the DNA is TGTGCCACCAGTGGTACAGGAGCTAACTATGGCTACACCTTC.

This clone occurred a few times. The DNA for the CDR3 is TGTGCCAGCAGCGTAACTAGCGGGAGCTACAATGAGCAGTTCTTC. Translated, it gives CASSVTSGSYNEQFF. This chain joins TRBV11-2 and TRBJ2-1, with 11 nucleotides matching TRBD2. Germline CDR1 reads SGHAT; CDR2 reads FQNNGV. The V segment lost 5 bases and the J segment 3 bases; nucleotides outside the gene matches: 3. The CDR3 loop spans 15 amino acids.